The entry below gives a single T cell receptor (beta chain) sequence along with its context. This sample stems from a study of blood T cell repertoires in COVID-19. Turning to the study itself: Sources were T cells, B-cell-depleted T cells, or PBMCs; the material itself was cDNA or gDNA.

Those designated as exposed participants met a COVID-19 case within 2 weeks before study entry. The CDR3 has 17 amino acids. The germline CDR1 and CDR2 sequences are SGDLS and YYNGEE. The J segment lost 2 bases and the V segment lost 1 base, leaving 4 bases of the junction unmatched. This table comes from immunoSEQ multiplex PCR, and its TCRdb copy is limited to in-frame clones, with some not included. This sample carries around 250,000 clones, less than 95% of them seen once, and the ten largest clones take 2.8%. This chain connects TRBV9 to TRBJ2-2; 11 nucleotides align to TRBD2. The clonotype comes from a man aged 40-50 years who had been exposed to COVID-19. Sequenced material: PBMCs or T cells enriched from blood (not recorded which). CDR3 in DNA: TGTGCCAGCAGCGTAACAACTAGCGGGAGAAACACCGGGGAGCTGTTTTTT. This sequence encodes CASSVTTSGRNTGELFF. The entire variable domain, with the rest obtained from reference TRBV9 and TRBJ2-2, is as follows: DSGVTQTPKHLITATGQRVTLRCSPRSGDLSVYWYQQSLDQGLQFLIQYYNGEERAKGNILERFSAQQFPDLHSELNLSSLELGDSALYFCASSVTTSGRNTGELFFGEGSRLTVL.